Shown below are 10 T cell receptor beta chains from a single sample sequenced in a study of molecular identifiers for immune sequencing clone quantification. TCRdb re-called the PCR reads with MiXCR, one entry per CDR3 protein. Among some 94,000 distinct CDR3 sequences, around 27% were seen once, and the ten largest hold approximately 0.8%. Sample: naive CD8+ T cells from blood, with Jurkat cell RNA spiked in. Subset defined: FACS-sorted CD8+CD4-CCR7+CD45RA+ naive T cells. The receptors derive from a human donor in good health. Some libraries in this study had Jurkat cell RNA spiked in.

In the case of this clonotype: An end of the junction differs from the germline gene, which may be a read error. The chain is built from TRBV20-1 and TRBJ2-5; 16 positions agree with TRBD2. Per the germline V gene, CDR1 is DFQATT and CDR2 is SNEGSKA (reference sequence). This CDR3 contains 15 residues. The CDR3 loop is CSAEGLAGGKETKYF. The DNA for the CDR3 is TGCAGTGCTGAGGGACTAGCGGGGGGGAAAGAGACCAAGTACTTC.

The chain carries TRBV28 and TRBJ1-5, with 7 bases aligning to TRBD1. Germline V lookup: CDR1 MDHEN, CDR2 SYDVKM. The CDR3 has 16 residues. The trim removed 1 base at V and 6 bases at J, leaving 9 bases unmatched. CDR3 sequence: CASSLFTGAGGQPQHF. CDR3 bases: TGTGCCAGCAGTTTATTTACAGGGGCGGGGGGTCAGCCCCAGCATTTT.

There are many counts of this clonotype. This chain uses TRBV27 with TRBJ2-7, with D tentatively TRBD2 (6 bases). The CDR3 extends over 16 amino acids. V was shortened by 3 bases and J by 4 bases, with 19 bases between the two germline ends. Germline V gene data show CDR1 as MNHEY and CDR2 as SMNVEV (reference sequence). The chain's CDR3 is CASSLAASGGKYEQYF. CDR3 bases: TGTGCCAGCAGTTTGGCAGCATCCGGGGGAAAGTACGAGCAGTACTTC.

This clonotype has at least ten counts. The J gene is TRBJ2-5, the V gene TRBV29-1; maybe TRBD1 (5 bases). The CDR3 spans 12 residues. Germline CDR1 reads SQVTM; CDR2 reads ANQGSEA. Trimming left V 3 bases short and J 5 bases short, with 10 bases between. For the CDR3, the DNA is TGCAGCGTTGAGTCAGGGCACGAGACCCAGTACTTC. Translating it yields CSVESGHETQYF.

This clonotype was counted once. Sequence at one end of the junction differs from germline and may be a read error. The chain recombines TRBV12-3 or TRBV12-4 with TRBJ1-1; D possibly corresponds to TRBD1 (6 bases). The CDR3 length is 14 residues. In DNA, the CDR3 is TGTGCCAGCAGCCTCGGGGGGCTTAACACTGATGCTTTCTTT. This encodes CASSLGGLNTDAFF.

Details on this clonotype: A much larger clone lies a single base off, so this may be a read error. The chain links TRBV13 to TRBJ2-3; TRBD2 matches 7 bases. Germline values: CDR1 PRHDT, CDR2 FYEKMQ (reference sequence). This CDR3 contains 15 residues. V lost 4 bases, J lost 1 base, and 5 bases stayed unmatched. For the CDR3, the DNA is TGTGCCAGCAGCTCCTGGACTAGAGGCACAGATACGCAGTATTTT. Protein: CASSSWTRGTDTQYF.

The V and J genes are TRBV19 and TRBJ1-1, with D unclear. Germline V gene lookup returns CDR1 LNHDA and CDR2 SQIVND (reference sequence). With 1 base removed from V and 1 base from J, the gap between germline ends came to 13 bases. The CDR3 contains 16 residues. In nucleotides, the CDR3 is TGTGCCAGTAGTATAGGAGGAAGAGGGTCGAACACTGAAGCTTTCTTT. Its protein is CASSIGGRGSNTEAFF.

The rearrangement uses TRBV7-7 and TRBJ2-3, with D hard to call. The J call may be wrong; the DNA end is better matched by TRBJ1-5. The germline gives CDR1 SSHAT, CDR2 FNYEAQ (reference sequence). There are 12 residues in the CDR3. Here the CDR3 DNA reads TGTGCCAGCAGCAGCAACACAGATACGCAGCATTTT. Translating it yields CASSSNTDTQHF.

This clonotype was found many times. V usage is TRBV7-2 and J usage is TRBJ2-1; D is ambiguous. Germline assignment: CDR1 SGHTA and CDR2 FQGNSA. This CDR3 is built from 15 residues. V dropped 1 base and J dropped 6 bases, with 13 bases sitting between them. The CDR3 DNA is TGTGCCAGCAGCTTAGGGCCCGGTGTTGTCAATGAGCAGTTCTTC. It encodes CASSLGPGVVNEQFF.

A few counts support this clonotype. J is TRBJ2-1 and V is TRBV6-5, with 9 bases identical to TRBD1. The CDR3 sequence is 15 residues long. The V and J ends lost 5 bases and 3 bases, in that order; junction bases with no gene match: 5. CDR1 is MNHEY and CDR2 is SVGAGI in the germline V gene. The CDR3 spells CASSATGGLYNEQFF. For the CDR3, the DNA is TGTGCCAGCAGTGCCACAGGGGGCCTCTACAATGAGCAGTTCTTC.